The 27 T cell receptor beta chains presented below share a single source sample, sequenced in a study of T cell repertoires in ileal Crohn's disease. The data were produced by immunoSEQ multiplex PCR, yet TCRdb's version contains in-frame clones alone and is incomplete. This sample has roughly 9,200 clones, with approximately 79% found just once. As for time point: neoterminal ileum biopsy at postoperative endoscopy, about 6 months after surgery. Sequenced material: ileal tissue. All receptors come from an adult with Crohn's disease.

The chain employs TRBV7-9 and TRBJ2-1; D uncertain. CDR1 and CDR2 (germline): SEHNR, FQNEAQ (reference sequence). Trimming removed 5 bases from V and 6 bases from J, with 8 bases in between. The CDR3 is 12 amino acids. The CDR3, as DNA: TGTGCCAGCAGCCCCGTACTCAATGAGCAGTTCTTC. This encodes CASSPVLNEQFF. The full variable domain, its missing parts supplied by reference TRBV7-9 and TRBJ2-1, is DTGVSQNPRHKITKRGQNVTFRCDPISEHNRLYWYRQTLGQGPEFLTYFQNEAQLEKSRLLSDRFSAERPKGSFSTLEIQRTEQGDSAMYLCASSPVLNEQFFGPGTRLTVL.

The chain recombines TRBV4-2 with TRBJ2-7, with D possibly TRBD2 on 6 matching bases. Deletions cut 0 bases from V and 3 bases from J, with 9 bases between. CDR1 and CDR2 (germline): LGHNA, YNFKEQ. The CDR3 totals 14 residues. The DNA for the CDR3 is TGTGCCAGCAGCCAAGATGCGACTAGCTACGAGCAGTACTTC. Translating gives CASSQDATSYEQYF.

CDR3 sequence: CASSQEGQGMRETQYF. For the CDR3, the DNA is TGTGCCAGCAGCCAAGAAGGGCAGGGGATGAGAGAGACCCAGTACTTC. The rearrangement joins TRBV4-2 to TRBJ2-5; D perhaps matches TRBD1 (6 bases). The CDR3 has 16 amino acids. Per germline, CDR1 LGHNA and CDR2 YNFKEQ. V was clipped by 0 bases and J by 4 bases, with 15 bases between them.

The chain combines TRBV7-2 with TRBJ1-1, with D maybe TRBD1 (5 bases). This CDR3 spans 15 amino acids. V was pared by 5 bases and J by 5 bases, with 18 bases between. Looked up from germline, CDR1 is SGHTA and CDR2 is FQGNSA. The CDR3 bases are TGTGCCAGCAGCCCCCACCTACGGGGGAGGACTGAAGCTTTCTTT. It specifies CASSPHLRGRTEAFF. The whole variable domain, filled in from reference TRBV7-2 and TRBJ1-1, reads GAGVSQSPSNKVTEKGKDVELRCDPISGHTALYWYRQSLGQGLEFLIYFQGNSAPDKSGLPSDRFSAERTGGSVSTLTIQRTQQEDSAVYLCASSPHLRGRTEAFFGQGTRLTVV.

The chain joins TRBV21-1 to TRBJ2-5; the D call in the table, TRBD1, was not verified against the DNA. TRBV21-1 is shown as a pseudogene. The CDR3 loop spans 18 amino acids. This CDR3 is CASTPGYTPGQGEETQYF. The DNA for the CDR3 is TGTGCCAGCACCCCGGGGTATACCCCGGGACAGGGGGAAGAGACCCAGTACTTC.

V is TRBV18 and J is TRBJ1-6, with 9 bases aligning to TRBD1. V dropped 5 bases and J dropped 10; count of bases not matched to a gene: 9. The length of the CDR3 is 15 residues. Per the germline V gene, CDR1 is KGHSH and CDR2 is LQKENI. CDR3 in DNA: TGTGCCAGCTCAGCGCGGACAGGGGTAGGATCACCCCTCCACTTT. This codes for CASSARTGVGSPLHF.

The CDR3 coding sequence is TGTGCCAGCAGCACCGGGACTAGCGGGGGGCAGGATGAGCAGTTCTTC. It codes for CASSTGTSGGQDEQFF. The genes are TRBV9 and TRBJ2-1; the match to TRBD2 covers 15 bases. The CDR3 totals 16 residues. Per the germline V gene, CDR1 is SGDLS and CDR2 is YYNGEE. Trimming removed 4 bases from V and 8 bases from J; junction bases left unmatched: 7.

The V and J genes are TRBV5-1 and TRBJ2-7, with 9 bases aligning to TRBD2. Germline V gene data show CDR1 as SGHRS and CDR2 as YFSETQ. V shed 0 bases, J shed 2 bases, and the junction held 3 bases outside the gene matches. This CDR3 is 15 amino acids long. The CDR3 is CASSLVAGGPYEQYF. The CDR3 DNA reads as TGCGCCAGCAGCTTGGTCGCGGGAGGGCCCTACGAGCAGTACTTC.

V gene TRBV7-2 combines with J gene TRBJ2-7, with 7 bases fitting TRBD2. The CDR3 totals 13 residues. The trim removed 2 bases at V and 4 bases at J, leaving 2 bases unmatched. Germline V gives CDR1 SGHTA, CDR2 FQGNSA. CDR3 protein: CASSLRREYEQYF. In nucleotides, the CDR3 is TGTGCCAGCAGCTTACGGCGGGAGTACGAGCAGTACTTC.

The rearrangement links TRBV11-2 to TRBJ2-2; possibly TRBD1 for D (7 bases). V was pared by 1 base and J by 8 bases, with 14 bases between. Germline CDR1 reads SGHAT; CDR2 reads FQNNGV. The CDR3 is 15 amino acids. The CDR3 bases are TGTGCCAGCAGCTTAGGGGCACAGGGGAGGGGGGAGCTGTTTTTT. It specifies CASSLGAQGRGELFF.

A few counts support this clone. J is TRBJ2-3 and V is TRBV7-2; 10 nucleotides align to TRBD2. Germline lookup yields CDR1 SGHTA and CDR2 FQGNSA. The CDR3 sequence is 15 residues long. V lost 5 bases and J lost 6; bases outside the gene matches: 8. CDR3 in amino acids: CASSRTLAGFDTQYF. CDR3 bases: TGTGCCAGCAGCCGGACACTAGCGGGATTTGATACGCAGTATTTT.

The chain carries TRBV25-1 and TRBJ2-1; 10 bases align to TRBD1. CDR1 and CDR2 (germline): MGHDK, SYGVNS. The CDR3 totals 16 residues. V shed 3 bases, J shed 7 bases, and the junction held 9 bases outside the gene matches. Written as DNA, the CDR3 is TGTGCCAGCAGTGAGCCCGGGGACAGGGGTTTGAATGAGCAGTTCTTC. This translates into CASSEPGDRGLNEQFF.

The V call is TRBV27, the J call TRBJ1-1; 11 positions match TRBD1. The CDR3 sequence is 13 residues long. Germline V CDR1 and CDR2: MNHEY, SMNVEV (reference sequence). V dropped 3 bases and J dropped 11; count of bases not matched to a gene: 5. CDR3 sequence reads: CASSFGTGGWAFF. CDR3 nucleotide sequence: TGTGCCAGCAGTTTTGGGACAGGGGGTTGGGCTTTCTTT.

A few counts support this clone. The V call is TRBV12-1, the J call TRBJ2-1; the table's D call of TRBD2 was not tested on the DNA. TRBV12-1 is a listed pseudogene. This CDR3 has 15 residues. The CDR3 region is CASSPGTSGHNEQFF. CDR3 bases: TGTGCCAGCAGCCCGGGGACTAGCGGTCACAATGAGCAGTTCTTC.

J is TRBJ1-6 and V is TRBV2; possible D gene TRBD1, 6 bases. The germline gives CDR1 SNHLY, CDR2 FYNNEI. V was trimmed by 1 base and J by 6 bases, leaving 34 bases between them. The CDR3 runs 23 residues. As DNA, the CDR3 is TGTGCCAGCAGTGAAGAGTTTTTGCAGGGGAGTAGTCATGCATGGAACTTTAATTCACCCCTCCACTTT. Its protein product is CASSEEFLQGSSHAWNFNSPLHF.

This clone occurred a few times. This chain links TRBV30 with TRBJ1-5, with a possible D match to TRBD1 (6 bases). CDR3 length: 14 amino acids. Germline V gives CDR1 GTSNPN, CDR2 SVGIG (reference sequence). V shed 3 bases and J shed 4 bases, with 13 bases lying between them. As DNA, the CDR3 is TGTGCCTGGAGCTCAGGGGCGAATAATCAGCCCCAGCATTTT. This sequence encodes CAWSSGANNQPQHF.

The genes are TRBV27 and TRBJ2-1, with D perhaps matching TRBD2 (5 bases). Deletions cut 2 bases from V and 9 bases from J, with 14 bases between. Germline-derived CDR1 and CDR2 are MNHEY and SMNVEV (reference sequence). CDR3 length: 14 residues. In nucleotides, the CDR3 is TGTGCCAGCAGTTTACCGTCTAGCACGACTGAGCAGTTCTTC. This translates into CASSLPSSTTEQFF.

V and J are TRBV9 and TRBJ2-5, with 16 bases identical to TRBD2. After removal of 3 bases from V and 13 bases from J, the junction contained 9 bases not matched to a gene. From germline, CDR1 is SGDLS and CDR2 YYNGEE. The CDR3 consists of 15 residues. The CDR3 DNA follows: TGTGCCAGCAGCGCTGCCGGGACTAGCGGGGGGGCATGGTACTTC. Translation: CASSAAGTSGGAWYF.

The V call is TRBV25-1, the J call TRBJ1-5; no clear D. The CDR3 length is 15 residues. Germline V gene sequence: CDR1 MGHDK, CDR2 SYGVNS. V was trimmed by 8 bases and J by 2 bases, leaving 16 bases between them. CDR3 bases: TGTGCCAGCGCCGTGATACGGGAATGCAATCAGCCCCAGCATTTT. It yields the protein CASAVIRECNQPQHF.

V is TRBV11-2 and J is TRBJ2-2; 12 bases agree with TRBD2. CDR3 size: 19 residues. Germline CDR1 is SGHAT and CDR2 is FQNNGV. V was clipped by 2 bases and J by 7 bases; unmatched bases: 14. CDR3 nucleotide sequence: TGTGCCAGCAGCTTAACCCCCCCTCTAGCGGGAGGGTCGGGCGGGGAGCTGTTTTTT. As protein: CASSLTPPLAGGSGGELFF.

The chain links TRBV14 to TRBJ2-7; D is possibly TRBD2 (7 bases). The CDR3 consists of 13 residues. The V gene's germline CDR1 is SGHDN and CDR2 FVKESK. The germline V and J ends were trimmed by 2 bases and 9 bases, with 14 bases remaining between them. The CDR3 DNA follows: TGTGCCAGCAGCCAACAACGGGGGGCGAGGCAGTACTTC. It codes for CASSQQRGARQYF.

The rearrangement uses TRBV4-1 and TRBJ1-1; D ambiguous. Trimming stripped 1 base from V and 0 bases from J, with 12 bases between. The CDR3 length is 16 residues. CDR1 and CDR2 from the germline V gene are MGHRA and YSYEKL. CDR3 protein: CASSQVHGVVNTEAFF. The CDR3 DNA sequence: TGCGCCAGCAGCCAAGTTCACGGAGTAGTGAACACTGAAGCTTTCTTT.

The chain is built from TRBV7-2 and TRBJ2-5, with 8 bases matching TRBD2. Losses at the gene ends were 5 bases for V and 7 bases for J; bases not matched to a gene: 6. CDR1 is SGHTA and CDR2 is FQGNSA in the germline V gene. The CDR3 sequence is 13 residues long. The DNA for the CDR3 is TGTGCCAGCAGCCCGCGGGGGGCTGGGACCCAGTACTTC. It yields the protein CASSPRGAGTQYF.

The CDR3 is CASSLSRSYEQYF. CDR3 sequence (DNA): TGTGCCAGCAGCTTATCCCGTTCCTACGAGCAGTACTTC. The J gene is TRBJ2-7, the V gene TRBV5-5; D is unclear. This CDR3 has 13 residues. The V gene's germline CDR1 is SGHKS and CDR2 YYEKEE (reference sequence). The V and J ends lost 2 bases and 1 base respectively, with 7 bases between them.

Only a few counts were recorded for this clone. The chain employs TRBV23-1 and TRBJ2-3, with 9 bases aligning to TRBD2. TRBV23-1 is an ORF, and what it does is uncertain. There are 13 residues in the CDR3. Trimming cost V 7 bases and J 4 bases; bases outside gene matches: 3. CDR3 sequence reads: CASKREEADTQYF. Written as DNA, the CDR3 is TGCGCCAGCAAGCGGGAGGAGGCAGATACGCAGTATTTT.

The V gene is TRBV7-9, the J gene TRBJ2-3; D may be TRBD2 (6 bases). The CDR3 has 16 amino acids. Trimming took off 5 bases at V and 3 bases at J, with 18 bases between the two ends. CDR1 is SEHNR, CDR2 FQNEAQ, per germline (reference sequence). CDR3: CASSISGGRRTDTQYF. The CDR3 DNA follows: TGTGCCAGCAGCATCTCCGGAGGGAGGAGGACAGATACGCAGTATTTT.

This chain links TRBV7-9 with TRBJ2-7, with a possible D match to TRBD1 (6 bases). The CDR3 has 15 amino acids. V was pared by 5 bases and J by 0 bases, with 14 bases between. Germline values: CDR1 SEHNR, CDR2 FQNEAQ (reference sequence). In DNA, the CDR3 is TGTGCCAGCAGCCCCCCGGACAGTTCCTCCTACGAGCAGTACTTC. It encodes CASSPPDSSSYEQYF.